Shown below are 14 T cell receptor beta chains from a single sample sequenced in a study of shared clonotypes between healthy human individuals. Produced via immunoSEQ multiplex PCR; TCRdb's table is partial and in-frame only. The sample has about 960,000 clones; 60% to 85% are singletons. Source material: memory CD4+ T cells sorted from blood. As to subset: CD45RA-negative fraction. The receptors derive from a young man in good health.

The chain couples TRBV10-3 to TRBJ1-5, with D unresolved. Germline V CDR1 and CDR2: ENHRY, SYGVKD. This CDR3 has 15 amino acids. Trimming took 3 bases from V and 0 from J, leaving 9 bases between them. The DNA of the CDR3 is TGTGCCATCAGTGATTCCACCCCTAGCAATCAGCCCCAGCATTTT. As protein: CAISDSTPSNQPQHF.

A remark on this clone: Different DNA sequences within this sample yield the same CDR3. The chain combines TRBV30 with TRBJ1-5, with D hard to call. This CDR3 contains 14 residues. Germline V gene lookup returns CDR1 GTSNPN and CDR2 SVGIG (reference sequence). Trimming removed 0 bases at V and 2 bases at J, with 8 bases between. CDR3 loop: CAWSVARGNQPQHF. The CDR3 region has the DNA TGTGCCTGGAGTGTAGCAAGGGGCAATCAGCCCCAGCATTTT.

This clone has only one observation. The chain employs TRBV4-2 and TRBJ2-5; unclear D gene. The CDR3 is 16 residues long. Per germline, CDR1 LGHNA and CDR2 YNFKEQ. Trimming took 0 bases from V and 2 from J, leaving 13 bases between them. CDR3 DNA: TGTGCCAGCAGCCAAGATGTGGGCGTCGAGCAAGAGACCCAGTACTTC. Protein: CASSQDVGVEQETQYF.

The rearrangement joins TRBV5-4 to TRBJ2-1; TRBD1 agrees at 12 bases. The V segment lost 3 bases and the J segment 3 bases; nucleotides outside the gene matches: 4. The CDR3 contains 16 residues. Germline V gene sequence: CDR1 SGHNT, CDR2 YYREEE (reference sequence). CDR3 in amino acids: CASSSGTGGDYNEQFF. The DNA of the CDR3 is TGTGCCAGCAGCTCCGGGACAGGGGGCGACTACAATGAGCAGTTCTTC.

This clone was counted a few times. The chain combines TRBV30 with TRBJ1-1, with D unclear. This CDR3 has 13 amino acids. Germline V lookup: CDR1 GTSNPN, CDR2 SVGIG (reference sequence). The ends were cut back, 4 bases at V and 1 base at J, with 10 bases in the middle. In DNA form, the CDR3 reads TGTGCCTGGAACCCGACGAGGAACACTGAAGCTTTCTTT. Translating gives CAWNPTRNTEAFF.

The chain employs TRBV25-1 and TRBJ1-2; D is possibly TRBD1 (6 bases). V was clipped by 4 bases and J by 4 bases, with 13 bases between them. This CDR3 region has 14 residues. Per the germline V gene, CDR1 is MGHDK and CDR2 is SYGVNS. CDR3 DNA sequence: TGTGCCAGCAGTGGACTTGGACAGCTCTATGGCTACACCTTC. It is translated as CASSGLGQLYGYTF.

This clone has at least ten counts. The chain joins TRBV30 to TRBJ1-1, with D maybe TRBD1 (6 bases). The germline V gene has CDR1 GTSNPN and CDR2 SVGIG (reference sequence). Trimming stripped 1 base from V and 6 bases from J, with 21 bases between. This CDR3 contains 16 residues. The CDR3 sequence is CAWSGEGAGRGPEAFF. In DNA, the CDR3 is TGTGCCTGGAGTGGGGAAGGAGCAGGGCGGGGGCCTGAAGCTTTCTTT.

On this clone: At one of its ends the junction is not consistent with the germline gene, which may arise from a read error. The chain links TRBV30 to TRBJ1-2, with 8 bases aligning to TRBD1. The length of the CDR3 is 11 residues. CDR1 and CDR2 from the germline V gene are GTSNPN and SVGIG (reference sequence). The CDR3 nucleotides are TGTGCCTGGAACAGAGGACAGGGCCATTTCTTC. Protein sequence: CAWNRGQGHFF.

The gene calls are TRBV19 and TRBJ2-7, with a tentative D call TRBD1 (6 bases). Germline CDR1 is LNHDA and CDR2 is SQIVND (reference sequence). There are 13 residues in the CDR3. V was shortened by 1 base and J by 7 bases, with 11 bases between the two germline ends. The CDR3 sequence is CASSIATGVEQYF. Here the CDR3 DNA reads TGTGCCAGTAGTATAGCGACAGGCGTGGAGCAGTACTTC.

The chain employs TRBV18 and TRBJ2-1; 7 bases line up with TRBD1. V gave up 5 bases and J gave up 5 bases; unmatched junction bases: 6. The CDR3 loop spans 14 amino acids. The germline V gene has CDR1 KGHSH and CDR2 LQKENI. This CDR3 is CASSSDRADNEQFF. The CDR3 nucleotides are TGTGCCAGCTCATCTGACAGGGCGGACAATGAGCAGTTCTTC. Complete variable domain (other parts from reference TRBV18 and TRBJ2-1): NAGVMQNPRHLVRRRGQEARLRCSPMKGHSHVYWYRQLPEEGLKFMVYLQKENIIDESGMPKERFSAEFPKEGPSILRIQQVVRGDSAAYFCASSSDRADNEQFFGPGTRLTVL.

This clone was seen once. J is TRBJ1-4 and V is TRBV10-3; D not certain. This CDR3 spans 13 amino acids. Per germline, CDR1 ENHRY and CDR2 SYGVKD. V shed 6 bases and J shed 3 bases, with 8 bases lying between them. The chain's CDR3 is CAIRDGANEKLFF. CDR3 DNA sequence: TGTGCCATCAGGGACGGGGCTAATGAAAAACTGTTTTTT.

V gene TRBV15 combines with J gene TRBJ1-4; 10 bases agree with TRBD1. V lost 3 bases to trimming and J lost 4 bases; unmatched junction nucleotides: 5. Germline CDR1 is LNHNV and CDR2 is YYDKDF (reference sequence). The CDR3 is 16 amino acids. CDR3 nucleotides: TGTGCCACCAGCAGGGGACAGGGGTGGGATAATGAAAAACTGTTTTTT. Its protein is CATSRGQGWDNEKLFF.

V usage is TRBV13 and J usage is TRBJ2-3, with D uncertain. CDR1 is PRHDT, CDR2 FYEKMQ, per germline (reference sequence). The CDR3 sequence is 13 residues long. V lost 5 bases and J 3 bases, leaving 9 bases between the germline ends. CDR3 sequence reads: CASSPWGTDTQYF. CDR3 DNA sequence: TGTGCCAGCAGCCCCTGGGGAACAGATACGCAGTATTTT.

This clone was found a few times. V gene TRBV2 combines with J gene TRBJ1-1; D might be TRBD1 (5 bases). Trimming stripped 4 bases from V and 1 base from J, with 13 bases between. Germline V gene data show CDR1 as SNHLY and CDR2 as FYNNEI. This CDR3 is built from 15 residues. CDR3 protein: CASSAQGFPNTEAFF. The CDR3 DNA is TGTGCCAGCAGTGCCCAGGGTTTCCCGAACACTGAAGCTTTCTTT.